These T cell receptor beta chains were read from a single sample in a study of blood T cell repertoires in COVID-19. Measured with immunoSEQ multiplex PCR; TCRdb has only the in-frame clones, and not every one. The sample yields some 130,000 clones, around 87% seen once. The sequenced material came from peripheral blood. The receptors come from a man aged 50 to 59 with active COVID-19. The CDR3 runs from the conserved cysteine through the conserved F or W. The D gene is left open where the match is weak. Clone sizes are given selectively: once, few, many, or a class where the clone is expanded.

V	size	J	D	CDR3
TRBV6-6	once	TRBJ2-5	-	CASLRDRETQYF
TRBV6-1	-	TRBJ2-5	TRBD2	CASSEASRGGRETQYF
TRBV3-1/TRBV3-2	-	TRBJ1-6	TRBD1	CASSLKGQGQLNSPLHF
TRBV18	-	TRBJ2-3	TRBD1	CASSPTTGGTDTQYF
TRBV6-4	-	TRBJ1-1	-	CASSPSTWSADTEAFF
TRBV10-3	few	TRBJ2-5	TRBD1	CAISEPRGDRKETQYF
TRBV5-8	-	TRBJ2-1	TRBD2	CASSRGPGGRGNEQFF
TRBV6-5	-	TRBJ1-3	TRBD1	CASSYSQGVTGNTIYF
TRBV4-1	-	TRBJ2-7	TRBD2	CASSQEPAGALKEQYF
TRBV3-1/TRBV3-2	-	TRBJ1-3	-	CASSQETGTIYF
TRBV7-9	-	TRBJ2-1	-	CASAAGPVSVNEQFF
TRBV12-3/TRBV12-4	-	TRBJ1-2	TRBD1	CASSLGQEYGYTF
TRBV4-1	-	TRBJ2-2	-	CASGREVTGELFF
TRBV19	-	TRBJ2-1	TRBD1	CASSIDPWTGLNEQFF
TRBV7-6	-	TRBJ2-1	TRBD1	CASSPWTGGFRDEQFF
TRBV11-2	-	TRBJ1-6	-	CASSPDSLNSPLHF
TRBV7-8	-	TRBJ2-6	TRBD1	CASSQPLDRGYGGANVLTF
TRBV6-5	-	TRBJ2-1	-	CASSYLASTNEQFF
TRBV7-9	-	TRBJ2-3	-	CASSFLTTTGDTQYF
TRBV11-3	-	TRBJ1-6	TRBD1	CASSRQGMNSPLHF
TRBV6-5	few	TRBJ1-4	-	CASSRDLSNEKLFF
TRBV7-2	-	TRBJ1-4	-	CASSLEMWGATNEKLFF
TRBV5-1	few	TRBJ1-1	-	CASSLEVGDRINTEAFF
TRBV6-5	-	TRBJ2-1	-	CASSPLLLDNEQFF
TRBV5-1	few	TRBJ2-7	TRBD1	CASSLEQGNEQYF
TRBV6-5	-	TRBJ2-7	-	CASNIDRPYEQYF
TRBV7-9	-	TRBJ2-3	-	CASSTQAVRTDTQYF
TRBV5-8	-	TRBJ1-6	-	CASSLPGPNSPLHF
TRBV28	once	TRBJ1-2	-	CASSLTAGVEANYGYTF
TRBV3-1/TRBV3-2	many	TRBJ1-1	TRBD1	CASSLTGGTEAFF
TRBV3-1/TRBV3-2	-	TRBJ2-3	-	CASSLTLLAQLTDTQYF
TRBV6-6	-	TRBJ1-4	TRBD1	CASSPSGQGGYEKLFF
TRBV29-1	-	TRBJ2-3	-	CSVEKSNQRRGTQYF
TRBV7-9	-	TRBJ1-2	TRBD1	CASSRQGLSDYGYTF
TRBV2	-	TRBJ1-5	-	CASSLREPQHF
TRBV21-1	-	TRBJ2-3	-	CASSSTNRISDTQYF
TRBV7-9	few	TRBJ1-6	TRBD1	CASSPETGGNSPLHF
TRBV10-3	-	TRBJ2-3	TRBD2	CATKAGATDTQYF
TRBV5-1	few	TRBJ2-5	TRBD1	CASSWGTGAGETQYF
TRBV7-2	once	TRBJ2-5	-	CASRLGTRQGETQYF
TRBV6-6	once	TRBJ1-3	-	CASSRPDIYRNTIYF
TRBV27	-	TRBJ2-7	-	CASRDTGLLVYEQYF
TRBV7-2	-	TRBJ1-6	-	CASSRSQGGYYNSPLHF
TRBV11-2	-	TRBJ2-1	TRBD1	CASSLIRDRGRGEQFF
TRBV2	-	TRBJ2-1	-	CASHRDSGNEQFF
TRBV9	-	TRBJ1-1	-	CASSVGGGGNTEAFF
TRBV27	-	TRBJ2-3	-	CASSTSQGTGTDTQYF
TRBV6-5	once	TRBJ1-1	-	CASSREWGNTEAFF
TRBV19	once	TRBJ1-5	TRBD1	CASSTQGTGYQPQHF
TRBV12-3/TRBV12-4	-	TRBJ1-2	-	CASSLGRDRTF
TRBV7-8	many	TRBJ1-1	-	CASSFGGFEAFF